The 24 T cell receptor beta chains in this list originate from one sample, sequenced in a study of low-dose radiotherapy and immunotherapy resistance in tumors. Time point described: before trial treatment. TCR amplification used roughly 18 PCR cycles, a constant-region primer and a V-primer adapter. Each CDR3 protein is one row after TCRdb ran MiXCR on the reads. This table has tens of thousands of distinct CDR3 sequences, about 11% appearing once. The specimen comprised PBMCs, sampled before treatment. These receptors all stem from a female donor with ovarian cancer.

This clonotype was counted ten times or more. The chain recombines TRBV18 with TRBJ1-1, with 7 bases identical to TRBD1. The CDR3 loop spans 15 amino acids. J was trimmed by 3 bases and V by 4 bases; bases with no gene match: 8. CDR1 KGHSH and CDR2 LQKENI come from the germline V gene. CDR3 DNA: TGTGCCAGCTCACTCTCCACAGGGGCGGACACTGAAGCTTTCTTT. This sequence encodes CASSLSTGADTEAFF.

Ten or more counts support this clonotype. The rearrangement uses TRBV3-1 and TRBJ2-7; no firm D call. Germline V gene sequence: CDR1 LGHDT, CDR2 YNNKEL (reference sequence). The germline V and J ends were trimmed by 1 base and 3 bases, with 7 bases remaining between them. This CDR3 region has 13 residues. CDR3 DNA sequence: TGTGCCAGCAGCCAAGGTAGGCTCTACGAGCAGTACTTC. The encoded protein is CASSQGRLYEQYF.

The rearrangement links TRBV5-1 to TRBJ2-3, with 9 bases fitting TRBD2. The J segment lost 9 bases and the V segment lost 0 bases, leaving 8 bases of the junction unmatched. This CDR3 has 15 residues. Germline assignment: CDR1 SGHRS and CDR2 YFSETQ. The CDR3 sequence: CASSLVPSGTKTQYF. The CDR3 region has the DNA TGCGCCAGCAGCTTGGTGCCTAGCGGGACGAAGACGCAGTATTTT.

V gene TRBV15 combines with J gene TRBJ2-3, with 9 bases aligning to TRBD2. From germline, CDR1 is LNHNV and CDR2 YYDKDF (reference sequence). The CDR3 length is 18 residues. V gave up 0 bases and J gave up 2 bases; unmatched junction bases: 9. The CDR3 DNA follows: TGTGCCACCAGCAGAGATCCGGGTAGCGGGAGATCCACAGATACGCAGTATTTT. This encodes CATSRDPGSGRSTDTQYF.

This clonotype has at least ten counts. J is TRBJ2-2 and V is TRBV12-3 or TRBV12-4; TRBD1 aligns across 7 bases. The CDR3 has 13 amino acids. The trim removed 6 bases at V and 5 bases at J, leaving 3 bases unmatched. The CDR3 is CASRAGGTGELFF. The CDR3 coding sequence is TGTGCCAGCAGGGCAGGGGGTACCGGGGAGCTGTTTTTT.

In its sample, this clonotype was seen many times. The CDR3 bases are TGTGCCAGCAGCTTTGCGGGAGAGAGGACAGATACGCAGTATTTT. Its translation is CASSFAGERTDTQYF. The genes are TRBV7-8 and TRBJ2-3, with 7 nucleotides matching TRBD2. This CDR3 has 15 residues. Germline lookup yields CDR1 SGHVS and CDR2 FQNEAQ. Trimming at V came to 3 bases and at J to 3 bases, leaving 6 bases not matched to a gene.

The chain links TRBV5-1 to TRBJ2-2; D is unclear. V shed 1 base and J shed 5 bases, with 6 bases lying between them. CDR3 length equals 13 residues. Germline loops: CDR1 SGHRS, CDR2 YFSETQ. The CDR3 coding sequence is TGCGCCAGCAGCTTGAAACAGACCGGGGAGCTGTTTTTT. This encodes CASSLKQTGELFF.

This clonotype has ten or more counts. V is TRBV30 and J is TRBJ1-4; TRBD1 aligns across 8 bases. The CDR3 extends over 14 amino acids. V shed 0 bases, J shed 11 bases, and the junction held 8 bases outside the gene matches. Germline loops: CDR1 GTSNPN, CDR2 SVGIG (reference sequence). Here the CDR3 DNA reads TGTGCCTGGAGTGTAGGACAGGGTGTACGGAAACTGTTTTTT. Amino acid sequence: CAWSVGQGVRKLFF.

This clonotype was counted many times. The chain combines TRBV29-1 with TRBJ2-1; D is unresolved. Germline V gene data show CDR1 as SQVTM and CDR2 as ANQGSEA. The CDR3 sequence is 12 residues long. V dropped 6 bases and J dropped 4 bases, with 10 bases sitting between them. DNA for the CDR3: TGCAGCGTGGGCGTAGGGTACAATGAGCAGTTCTTC. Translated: CSVGVGYNEQFF.

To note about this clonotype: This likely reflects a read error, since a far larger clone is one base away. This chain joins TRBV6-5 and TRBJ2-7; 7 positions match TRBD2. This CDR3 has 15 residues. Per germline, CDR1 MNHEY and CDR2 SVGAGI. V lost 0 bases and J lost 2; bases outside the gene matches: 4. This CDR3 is CASSYSSGVAYEQYF. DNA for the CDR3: TGTGCCAGCAGTTACTCGAGCGGGGTGGCCTACGAGCAGTACTTC.

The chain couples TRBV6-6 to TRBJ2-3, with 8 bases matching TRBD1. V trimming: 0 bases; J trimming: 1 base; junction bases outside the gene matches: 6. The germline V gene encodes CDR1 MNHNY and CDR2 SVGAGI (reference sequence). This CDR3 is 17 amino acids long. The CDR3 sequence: CASSYSPGTGRTDTQYF. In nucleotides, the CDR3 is TGTGCCAGCAGTTACTCACCTGGGACAGGCCGCACAGATACGCAGTATTTT.

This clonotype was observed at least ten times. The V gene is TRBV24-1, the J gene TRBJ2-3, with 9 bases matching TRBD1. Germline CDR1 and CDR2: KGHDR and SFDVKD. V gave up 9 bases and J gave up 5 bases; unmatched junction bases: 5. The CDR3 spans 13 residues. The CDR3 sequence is CATAGQGVDTQYF. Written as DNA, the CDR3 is TGTGCCACCGCGGGACAGGGCGTAGATACGCAGTATTTT.

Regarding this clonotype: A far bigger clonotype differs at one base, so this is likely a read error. The CDR3 is CSALPDSLPSNEQYF. The CDR3 nucleotides read TGCAGTGCTCTACCGGACTCCCTTCCGTCCAATGAGCAGTACTTC. The genes are TRBV20-1 and TRBJ2-5; possibly TRBD2 for D (5 bases). Trimming took off 5 bases at V and 11 bases at J, with 27 bases between the two ends. The germline V gene has CDR1 DFQATT and CDR2 SNEGSKA (reference sequence). The CDR3 length is 15 residues.

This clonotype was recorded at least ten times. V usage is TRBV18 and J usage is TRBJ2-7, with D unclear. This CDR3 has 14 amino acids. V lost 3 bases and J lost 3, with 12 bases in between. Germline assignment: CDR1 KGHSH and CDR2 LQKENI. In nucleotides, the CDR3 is TGTGCCAGCTCACCCCAGATCGCCAACTACGAGCAGTACTTC. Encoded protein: CASSPQIANYEQYF.

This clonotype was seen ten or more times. The CDR3 loop is CASSRLGTGRDEQYF. CDR3 sequence (DNA): TGTGCCAGCAGCCGCTTAGGGACAGGCAGGGACGAGCAGTACTTC. The genes are TRBV14 and TRBJ2-7; 8 bases fit TRBD1. The CDR3 runs 15 residues. CDR1 is SGHDN, CDR2 FVKESK, per germline. The V and J ends lost 4 bases and 5 bases, in that order; junction bases with no gene match: 10.

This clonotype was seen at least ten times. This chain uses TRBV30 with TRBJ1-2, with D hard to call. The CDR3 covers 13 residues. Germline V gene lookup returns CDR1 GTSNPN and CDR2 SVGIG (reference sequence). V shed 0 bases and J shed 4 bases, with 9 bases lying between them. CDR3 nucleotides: TGTGCCTGGAGTGTACTACAGACCTATGGCTACACCTTC. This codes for CAWSVLQTYGYTF.

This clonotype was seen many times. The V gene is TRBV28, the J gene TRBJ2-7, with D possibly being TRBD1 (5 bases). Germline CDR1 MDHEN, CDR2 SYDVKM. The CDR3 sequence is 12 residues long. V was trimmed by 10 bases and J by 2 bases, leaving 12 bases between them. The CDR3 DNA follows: TGTGCCACCCACGACAGCGCCTACGAGCAGTACTTC. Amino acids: CATHDSAYEQYF.

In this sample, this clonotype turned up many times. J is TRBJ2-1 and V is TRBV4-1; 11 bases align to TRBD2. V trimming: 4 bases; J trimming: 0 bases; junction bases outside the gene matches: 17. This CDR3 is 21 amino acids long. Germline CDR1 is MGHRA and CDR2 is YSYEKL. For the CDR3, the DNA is TGCGCCAGCAGCCGAGGAACGCCGGTGACTAGCGGGAAGGCCTCCTACAATGAGCAGTTCTTC. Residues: CASSRGTPVTSGKASYNEQFF.

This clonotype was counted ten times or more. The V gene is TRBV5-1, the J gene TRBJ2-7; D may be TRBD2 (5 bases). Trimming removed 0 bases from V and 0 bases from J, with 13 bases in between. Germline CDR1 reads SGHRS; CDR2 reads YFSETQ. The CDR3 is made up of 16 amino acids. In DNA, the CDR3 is TGCGCCAGCAGCTTGGCCAGCGGAGCCAGCTCCTACGAGCAGTACTTC. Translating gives CASSLASGASSYEQYF.

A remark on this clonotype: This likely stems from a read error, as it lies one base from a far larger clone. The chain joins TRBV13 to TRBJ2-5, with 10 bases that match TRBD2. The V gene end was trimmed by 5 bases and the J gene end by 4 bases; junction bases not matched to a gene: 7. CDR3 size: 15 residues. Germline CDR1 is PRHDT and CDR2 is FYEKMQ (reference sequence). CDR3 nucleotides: TGTGCCAGCAGCCGGTCTAGCGGGAGTGGAGAGACCCAGTACTTC. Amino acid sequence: CASSRSSGSGETQYF. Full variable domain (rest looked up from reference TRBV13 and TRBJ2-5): AAGVIQSPRHLIKEKRETATLKCYPIPRHDTVYWYQQGPGQDPQFLISFYEKMQSDKGSIPDRFSAQQFSDYHSELNMSSLELGDSALYFCASSRSSGSGETQYFGPGTRLLVL.

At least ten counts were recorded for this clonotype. The CDR3 DNA follows: TGTGCCAGCAGCCCGAGCCCGGTTTCAGATACGCAGTATTTT. This gives the protein CASSPSPVSDTQYF. V gene TRBV11-2 combines with J gene TRBJ2-3; no clear D. This CDR3 region has 14 residues. V lost 5 bases and J 4 bases, leaving 13 bases between the germline ends. Germline values: CDR1 SGHAT, CDR2 FQNNGV.

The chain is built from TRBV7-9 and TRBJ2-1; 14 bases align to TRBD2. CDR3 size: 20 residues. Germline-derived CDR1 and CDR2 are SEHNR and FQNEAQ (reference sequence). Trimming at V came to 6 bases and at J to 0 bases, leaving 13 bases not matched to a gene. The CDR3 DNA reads TGTGCCAGCAGTTCCGGGACTAGCGGGAGTACGACCAGCTCCTACAATGAGCAGTTCTTC. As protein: CASSSGTSGSTTSSYNEQFF.

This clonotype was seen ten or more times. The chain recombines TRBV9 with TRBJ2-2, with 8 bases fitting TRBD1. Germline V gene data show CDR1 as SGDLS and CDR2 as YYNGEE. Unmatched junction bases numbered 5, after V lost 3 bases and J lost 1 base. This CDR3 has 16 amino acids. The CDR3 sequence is CASSGGQGMNTGELFF. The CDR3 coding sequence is TGTGCCAGCAGCGGCGGACAGGGTATGAACACCGGGGAGCTGTTTTTT. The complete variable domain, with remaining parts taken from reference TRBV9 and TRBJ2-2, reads DSGVTQTPKHLITATGQRVTLRCSPRSGDLSVYWYQQSLDQGLQFLIQYYNGEERAKGNILERFSAQQFPDLHSELNLSSLELGDSALYFCASSGGQGMNTGELFFGEGSRLTVL.

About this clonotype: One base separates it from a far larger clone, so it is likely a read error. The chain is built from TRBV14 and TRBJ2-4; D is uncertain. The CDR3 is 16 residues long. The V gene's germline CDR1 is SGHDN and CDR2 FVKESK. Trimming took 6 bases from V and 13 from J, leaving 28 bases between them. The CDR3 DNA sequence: TGTGCCAGCAGAAGTCGGGCTATGAGCTCCTACAATGAGCAGTACTTC. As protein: CASRSRAMSSYNEQYF.